Each of the 6 T cell receptor beta chains below was sequenced from the same sample in a study of PD-L1 blockade in urothelial cancer. Stated time point: pretreatment peripheral blood. Clones were sequenced by immunoSEQ multiplex PCR, and TCRdb holds only the in-frame ones, with some missing. The sample has 40,000 to 55,000 clones; approximately 91% are singletons. Material: PBMCs, obtained around atezolizumab (anti-PD-L1) treatment. The receptors originated from a donor over 35 with urothelial cancer.

The chain combines TRBV5-1 with TRBJ1-1; 7 bases agree with TRBD1. The CDR3 runs to 15 residues. Germline assignment: CDR1 SGHRS and CDR2 YFSETQ. Unmatched junction bases numbered 7, after V lost 3 bases and J lost 2 bases. The CDR3 DNA reads TGCGCCAGCAGCTCGAGGGGACAGACTAACACTGAAGCTTTCTTT. Protein product: CASSSRGQTNTEAFF. The entire variable domain, with the rest obtained from reference TRBV5-1 and TRBJ1-1, is as follows: KAGVTQTPRYLIKTRGQQVTLSCSPISGHRSVSWYQQTPGQGLQFLFEYFSETQRNKGNFPGRFSGRQFSNSRSEMNVSTLELGDSALYLCASSSRGQTNTEAFFGQGTRLTVV.

V and J are TRBV6-5 and TRBJ1-1; maybe TRBD1 (5 bases). Germline CDR1 reads MNHEY; CDR2 reads SVGAGI. This CDR3 contains 15 residues. V shed 2 bases and J shed 5 bases, with 15 bases lying between them. CDR3: CASSYTPRTWTEAFF. The CDR3 DNA sequence: TGTGCCAGCAGTTACACCCCCCGGACATGGACTGAAGCTTTCTTT.

The chain couples TRBV7-2 to TRBJ2-7, with 9 nucleotides matching TRBD1. Trimming cost V 5 bases and J 5 bases; bases outside gene matches: 4. CDR3 length equals 13 residues. From germline, CDR1 is SGHTA and CDR2 FQGNSA. CDR3: CASSRDRADEQYF. The CDR3 DNA reads TGTGCCAGCAGCAGGGACAGGGCGGACGAGCAGTACTTC.

This clone is labeled medium-sized. The rearrangement links TRBV2 to TRBJ2-7; D remains unclear. Germline V gene sequence: CDR1 SNHLY, CDR2 FYNNEI. The V and J ends lost 7 bases and 6 bases respectively, with 7 bases between them. The CDR3 extends over 10 amino acids. The CDR3 is CASTSLEQYF. CDR3 sequence (DNA): TGTGCCAGCACTAGTCTCGAGCAGTACTTC.

This chain uses TRBV28 with TRBJ1-4; TRBD1 matches 7 bases. The germline V gene encodes CDR1 MDHEN and CDR2 SYDVKM. The CDR3 spans 15 residues. After removal of 5 bases from V and 5 bases from J, the junction contained 8 bases not matched to a gene. The CDR3 nucleotides are TGTGCCAGCAGTCCCCCGGGACAGATGAATGAAAAACTGTTTTTT. Protein product: CASSPPGQMNEKLFF.

This clone is a singleton in its sample. The chain has TRBV29-1 and TRBJ2-1; 9 bases are a match to TRBD2. The trim removed 4 bases at V and 2 bases at J, leaving 3 bases unmatched. CDR1 is SQVTM and CDR2 is ANQGSEA in the germline V gene. This CDR3 contains 14 residues. The CDR3 sequence is CSVALAGTYNEQFF. CDR3 coding DNA: TGCAGCGTTGCCCTAGCGGGAACCTACAATGAGCAGTTCTTC.